These 10 T cell receptor beta chains originate from one sample sequenced in a study of graft-versus-host responses after intestinal transplantation. Data came from immunoSEQ multiplex PCR; TCRdb stores just in-frame clones and leaves some out. The sample includes approximately 77,000 clones, 70% to 90% of them seen just once. What these receptors recognize is not known. The sequences come from unstimulated CD4+ T cells sorted from spleen or lymph node cells, collected before intestinal transplant. All receptors come from a human donor who received an intestinal transplant.

This chain uses TRBV12-2 with TRBJ2-3; the D call TRBD2 from the table was never checked on the DNA. TRBV12-2 is listed as a pseudogene. There are 17 residues in the CDR3. For the CDR3, the DNA is TGTGCAAGTCGCTCGAGGAGGGGGACTAGAGAAGAAGATACGCAGTATTTT. Amino acids: CASRSRRGTREEDTQYF.

The chain has TRBV7-9 and TRBJ2-7, with 11 positions matching TRBD2. V shed 0 bases, J shed 7 bases, and the junction held 11 bases outside the gene matches. Germline CDR1 is SEHNR and CDR2 is FQNEAQ (reference sequence). The CDR3 is 17 amino acids. CDR3 amino acids: CASSLALRSGGAGEQYF. CDR3 coding DNA: TGTGCCAGCAGCTTAGCCCTACGTAGCGGGGGGGCCGGTGAGCAGTACTTC.

V usage is TRBV7-2 and J usage is TRBJ1-2; D gene uncertain. V dropped 5 bases and J dropped 0 bases, with 16 bases sitting between them. Germline loops: CDR1 SGHTA, CDR2 FQGNSA. CDR3 length equals 16 residues. In DNA, the CDR3 is TGTGCCAGCAGCCTGCCGCAACAGATGACTAACTATGGCTACACCTTC. Translating it yields CASSLPQQMTNYGYTF.

The chain employs TRBV7-9 and TRBJ1-1, with D possibly matching TRBD1 (5 bases). The CDR3 extends over 13 amino acids. Germline CDR1 is SEHNR and CDR2 is FQNEAQ (reference sequence). V shed 7 bases and J shed 4 bases, with 13 bases lying between them. The CDR3 DNA reads TGTGCCAGCACGCGGTCCGGGGGCACTGAAGCTTTCTTT. Protein sequence: CASTRSGGTEAFF.

Here the CDR3 DNA reads TGCGCCAGCAGCCAAGATAGTAACGTCCTGACTTTC. Translation: CASSQDSNVLTF. The chain is built from TRBV4-1 and TRBJ2-6; D call uncertain. Germline V lookup: CDR1 MGHRA, CDR2 YSYEKL. This CDR3 region has 12 residues. Trimming removed 0 bases from V and 10 bases from J, with 4 bases in between.

The chain employs TRBV7-9 and TRBJ2-5, with a weak D call TRBD2 (6 bases). The V and J ends lost 0 bases and 3 bases respectively, with 11 bases between them. The CDR3 is made up of 15 amino acids. The germline CDR1 and CDR2 sequences are SEHNR and FQNEAQ (reference sequence). The CDR3 reads CASSLARPGEETQYF. The CDR3 DNA follows: TGTGCCAGCAGCTTAGCTCGCCCGGGAGAAGAGACCCAGTACTTC. Supplemented by reference TRBV7-9 and TRBJ2-5, the full variable domain reads DTGVSQNPRHKITKRGQNVTFRCDPISEHNRLYWYRQTLGQGPEFLTYFQNEAQLEKSRLLSDRFSAERPKGSFSTLEIQRTEQGDSAMYLCASSLARPGEETQYFGPGTRLLVL.

The V gene is TRBV14, the J gene TRBJ2-7; a possible D gene is TRBD2 (6 bases). This CDR3 has 15 residues. Trimming shortened V by 4 bases and J by 0 bases, and 13 bases separated the two germline ends. Germline CDR1 SGHDN, CDR2 FVKESK. The CDR3 protein is CASSPVGRGSYEQYF. CDR3 in DNA: TGTGCCAGCAGCCCCGTCGGGCGGGGCTCCTACGAGCAGTACTTC.

This clone was seen only once. The genes are TRBV11-2 and TRBJ2-5; TRBD2 is a possible D gene (6 bases). CDR1 is SGHAT, CDR2 FQNNGV, per germline. This CDR3 is built from 15 residues. Trimming took off 5 bases at V and 5 bases at J, with 18 bases between the two ends. CDR3 region: CASSPSPLASETQYF. The CDR3 nucleotides read TGTGCCAGCAGCCCCTCCCCCCTAGCGTCGGAGACCCAGTACTTC.

This rearrangement joins TRBV7-8 to TRBJ2-1, with D maybe TRBD2 (5 bases). Germline assignment: CDR1 SGHVS and CDR2 FQNEAQ. V was shortened by 4 bases and J by 8 bases, with 21 bases between the two germline ends. The CDR3 runs to 16 residues. DNA of the CDR3: TGTGCCAGCAGCTCTCTCCGGGCCACTAGGACCGATGAGCAGTTCTTC. Translation gives CASSSLRATRTDEQFF.

The chain links TRBV28 to TRBJ2-7; 10 bases fit TRBD2. The CDR3 extends over 16 amino acids. Germline values: CDR1 MDHEN, CDR2 SYDVKM. V dropped 4 bases and J dropped 4; count of bases not matched to a gene: 10. The chain's CDR3 is CASSSRLAGVEYEQYF. The CDR3 DNA sequence: TGTGCCAGCAGTTCCCGGCTAGCGGGAGTTGAGTACGAGCAGTACTTC.